Following are 5 T cell receptor beta chains from one sample sequenced in a study of T-cell memory formation after mild COVID-19. One entry per CDR3 protein results from TCRdb running MiXCR on the 5' RACE reads. The sample lists fewer than 450,000 distinct CDR3 sequences; more than 20% were seen once. The sample consisted of PBMCs or a T cell subset sorted from them (not recorded which). These receptors were obtained from an adult woman who had mild COVID-19 (a few samples of this study predate the infection). Cell type and time point are not known.

This clonotype showed up just a few times. DNA of the CDR3: TGCGCCAGCAGCTTGGAGCGCCCAGGTTCCCCAGATACGCAGTATTTT. It codes for CASSLERPGSPDTQYF. The chain has TRBV5-1 and TRBJ2-3, with D hard to call. V lost 0 bases, J lost 4 bases, and 15 bases lay in between. The CDR3 covers 16 residues. Germline values: CDR1 SGHRS, CDR2 YFSETQ.

J is TRBJ2-7 and V is TRBV4-3, with D tentatively TRBD1 (5 bases). Germline assignment: CDR1 LGHNA and CDR2 YSLEER. This CDR3 comprises 14 residues. The ends were cut back, 0 bases at V and 2 bases at J, with 8 bases in the middle. The CDR3 DNA reads TGCGCCAGCAGCCAAGATCCAGGGACCTACGAGCAGTACTTC. Its translation: CASSQDPGTYEQYF.

This clonotype came up a few times. The chain employs TRBV20-1 and TRBJ1-1; D uncertain. The CDR3 contains 13 residues. The germline V gene encodes CDR1 DFQATT and CDR2 SNEGSKA (reference sequence). Deletions cut 0 bases from V and 1 base from J, with 6 bases between. CDR3 protein: CSARDSRNTEAFF. CDR3 nucleotide sequence: TGCAGTGCTAGAGACAGTCGGAACACTGAAGCTTTCTTT.

This clonotype was detected only a few times. The chain combines TRBV7-2 with TRBJ2-1; D remains ambiguous. V was cut by 1 base and J by 0 bases, with 10 bases left in between. The CDR3 length is 16 residues. The germline V gene encodes CDR1 SGHTA and CDR2 FQGNSA. DNA of the CDR3: TGTGCCAGCAGCTTAGGGGCCTTGAGCTCCTACAATGAGCAGTTCTTC. It codes for CASSLGALSSYNEQFF.

This clonotype occurred many times. This chain links TRBV5-6 with TRBJ2-1, with D unresolved. Germline CDR1 reads SGHDT; CDR2 reads YYEEEE. V was clipped by 0 bases and J by 5 bases, with 6 bases between them. This CDR3 spans 13 amino acids. The CDR3 coding sequence is TGTGCCAGCAGCTTGGCTGGGAACAATGAGCAGTTCTTC. This sequence encodes CASSLAGNNEQFF.